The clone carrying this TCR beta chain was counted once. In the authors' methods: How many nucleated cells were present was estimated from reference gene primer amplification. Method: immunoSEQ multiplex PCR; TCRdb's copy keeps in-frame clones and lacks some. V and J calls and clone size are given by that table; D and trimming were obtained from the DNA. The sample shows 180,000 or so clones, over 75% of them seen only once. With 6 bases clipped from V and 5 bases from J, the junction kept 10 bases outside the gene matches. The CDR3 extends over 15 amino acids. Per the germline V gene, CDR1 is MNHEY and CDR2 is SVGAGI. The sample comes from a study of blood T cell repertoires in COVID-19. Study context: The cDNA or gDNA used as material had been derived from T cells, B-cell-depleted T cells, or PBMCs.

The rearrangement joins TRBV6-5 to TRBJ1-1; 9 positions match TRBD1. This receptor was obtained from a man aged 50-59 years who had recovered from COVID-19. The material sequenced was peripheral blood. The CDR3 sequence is CASRASGQGGTEAFF. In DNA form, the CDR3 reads TGTGCCAGCAGGGCCTCGGGACAGGGAGGAACTGAAGCTTTCTTT.